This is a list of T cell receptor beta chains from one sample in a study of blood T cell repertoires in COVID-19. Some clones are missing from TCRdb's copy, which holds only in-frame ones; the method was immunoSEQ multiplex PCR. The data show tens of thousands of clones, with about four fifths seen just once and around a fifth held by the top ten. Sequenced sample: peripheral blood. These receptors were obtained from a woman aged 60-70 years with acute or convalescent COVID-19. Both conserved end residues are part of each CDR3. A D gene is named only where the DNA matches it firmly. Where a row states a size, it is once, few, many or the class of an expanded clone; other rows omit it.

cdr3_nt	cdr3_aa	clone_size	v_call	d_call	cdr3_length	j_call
TGTGCTAGTGGTTTCCCAGGAAGCACAGATACGCAGTATTTT	CASGFPGSTDTQYF	NA	TRBV12-5	NA	14	TRBJ2-3
TGCGCCAGCAGCCAAGAGGGTGCAGGACTTAATGAAAAACTGTTTTTT	CASSQEGAGLNEKLFF	NA	TRBV4-3	NA	16	TRBJ1-4
TGTGCCAGCAGTTTATTGGCTAGCGGTCCCTACGAGCAGTACTTC	CASSLLASGPYEQYF	NA	TRBV27	TRBD2	15	TRBJ2-7
TGTGCCAGCAGCTTAGAACTTTCAGGGACTGAAGCTTTCTTT	CASSLELSGTEAFF	NA	TRBV7-2	NA	14	TRBJ1-1
TGTGCCAGTAGTATAAGAGGAGGTGGCTACACCTTC	CASSIRGGGYTF	once	TRBV19	NA	12	TRBJ1-2
TGTGCCAGCAGCTTCCGGGACAGCTCCTATAATTCACCCCTCCACTTT	CASSFRDSSYNSPLHF	NA	TRBV9	TRBD1	16	TRBJ1-6
TGTGCCAGCAGTTACAGACAGATCCCTTACAATGAGCAGTTCTTC	CASSYRQIPYNEQFF	NA	TRBV6-6	NA	15	TRBJ2-1
TGTGCCAGCAGCCAAAACCCCGGGGGAGCAAGCACAGATACGCAGTATTTT	CASSQNPGGASTDTQYF	NA	TRBV7-8	NA	17	TRBJ2-3
TGTGCCAGCAGCCCCCACAGGGAAAGCTACGAGCAGTACTTC	CASSPHRESYEQYF	NA	TRBV3-1/TRBV3-2	NA	14	TRBJ2-7
TGTGCCTGGACACTTCAAATTTCACCCCTCCACTTT	CAWTLQISPLHF	NA	TRBV30	NA	12	TRBJ1-6
TGTGCCAGCAGCGTAGCAGGGGGCTTAACTGGAAACACCATATATTTT	CASSVAGGLTGNTIYF	once	TRBV9	TRBD1	16	TRBJ1-3
TGTGCTAGTGGGGGACTAGCGGGTCCCTACAATGAGCAGTTCTTC	CASGGLAGPYNEQFF	few	TRBV12-5	TRBD2	15	TRBJ2-1
TGTGCCAGTAGTACTCAACAACGCGGGAAACTGTTTTTT	CASSTQQRGKLFF	NA	TRBV19	NA	13	TRBJ1-4
TGTGCCAGCAGTTCCTCAGCTGGAAACACCATATATTTT	CASSSSAGNTIYF	NA	TRBV27	NA	13	TRBJ1-3
TGTGCCAGCAGATATGGGGGAGGCGAGCAGTACTTC	CASRYGGGEQYF	NA	TRBV5-6	NA	12	TRBJ2-7
TGTGCCAGCTCATCCCGGACAGGGGATAATGAAAAACTGTTTTTT	CASSSRTGDNEKLFF	NA	TRBV18	TRBD1	15	TRBJ1-4
TGTGCCAGCAGATCCGGGACATCAGAAAAACTGTTTTTT	CASRSGTSEKLFF	NA	TRBV12-3/TRBV12-4	NA	13	TRBJ1-4
TGTGCCAGCTCACCGGGACAAGACTACGAGCAGTACTTC	CASSPGQDYEQYF	NA	TRBV18	NA	13	TRBJ2-7
TGTGCCAGCAGCATCGGCAGGGGGCAATACTACGAGCAGTACTTC	CASSIGRGQYYEQYF	NA	TRBV5-4	TRBD1	15	TRBJ2-7
TGTGCCAGTAGTAGCGGGCATGAAAAACTGTTTTTT	CASSSGHEKLFF	NA	TRBV19	NA	12	TRBJ1-4
TGTGCCAGCAGTTACTTAACGGGGGGGACGCAGTATTTT	CASSYLTGGTQYF	NA	TRBV6-5	TRBD2	13	TRBJ2-3
TGCAGCGTTCCATTCATCGGGGAGGCTGGAACTGAAGCTTTCTTT	CSVPFIGEAGTEAFF	NA	TRBV29-1	NA	15	TRBJ1-1
TGTGCCTGGAGTGTATCTGGGACATTAACTAAAAGTAGCAATCAGCCCCAGCATTTT	CAWSVSGTLTKSSNQPQHF	NA	TRBV30	NA	19	TRBJ1-5
TGTGCCACCAGTGACCCGGGACAGGGGGCGGGTGAGCAGTACTTC	CATSDPGQGAGEQYF	once	TRBV24-1	TRBD1	15	TRBJ2-7
TGTGCCTGGAGTGTCTCGAGTAACTATGGCTACACCTTC	CAWSVSSNYGYTF	NA	TRBV30	NA	13	TRBJ1-2
TGTGCCAGCAGCAGGACCGGGACAGGGGGCCCTACTAGTGGCTACACCTTC	CASSRTGTGGPTSGYTF	NA	TRBV11-2	TRBD1	17	TRBJ1-2
TGCGCCAGCAGGGGGGACTCCTTCACTCCCTTCACAGATACGCAGTATTTT	CASRGDSFTPFTDTQYF	NA	TRBV5-1	NA	17	TRBJ2-3
TGTGCCAGCAGGGACGGCAGGGGGAATAACTATGGCTACACCTTC	CASRDGRGNNYGYTF	NA	TRBV6-5	TRBD1	15	TRBJ1-2
TGTGCCAGCAGCTCCGGACAGGTGAACACTGAAGCTTTCTTT	CASSSGQVNTEAFF	NA	TRBV7-9	TRBD1	14	TRBJ1-1
TGTGCCAGTAGTATCCTCCCACCTAGCGGGGGGGAGAATGAGCAGTTCTTC	CASSILPPSGGENEQFF	NA	TRBV19	TRBD2	17	TRBJ2-1
TGTGCCAGCAGCGAGACAGGGACTAATGAAAAACTGTTTTTT	CASSETGTNEKLFF	NA	TRBV25-1	TRBD1	14	TRBJ1-4
TGCAGCGTCTCGGGACAGTCCTACGAGCAGTACTTC	CSVSGQSYEQYF	NA	TRBV29-1	TRBD1	12	TRBJ2-7
TGCGCCAGCAGCCAGAAGGGGACAGGGGCCTTAAGCTCCTACAATGAGCAGTTCTTC	CASSQKGTGALSSYNEQFF	NA	TRBV4-1	TRBD1	19	TRBJ2-1
TGTGCCAGCTCCCAAGGCGGGGGGCCAGATACGCAGTATTTT	CASSQGGGPDTQYF	NA	TRBV6-5	TRBD2	14	TRBJ2-3
TGTGCCAGCAGTGAATACCAGGAGGTTCGGTACTTC	CASSEYQEVRYF	NA	TRBV6-1	NA	12	TRBJ2-7
TGTGCCACCGACAGGGGTGGGGTGGACAATGAGCAGTTCTTC	CATDRGGVDNEQFF	NA	TRBV24-1	TRBD1	14	TRBJ2-1
TGCGCCAGCAGCTCCGCAGGGTGGGAGCAGTACTTC	CASSSAGWEQYF	NA	TRBV5-1	NA	12	TRBJ2-7
TGTGCCATCAGTGGGGACTCTTCGGTGGATGAGCAGTTCTTC	CAISGDSSVDEQFF	few	TRBV10-3	NA	14	TRBJ2-1
TGTGCCATCAGTGAGTCTGGGGCGTCGGATACGCAGTATTTT	CAISESGASDTQYF	NA	TRBV10-3	NA	14	TRBJ2-3
TGTGCCAGCAGTGAAGGGATAGGGGTTAGGGCCCAGCATTTT	CASSEGIGVRAQHF	NA	TRBV6-1	NA	14	TRBJ1-5
TGTGCCACTTCTCCGGGAGACGTCAATCCCCAGCATTTT	CATSPGDVNPQHF	NA	TRBV24-1	NA	13	TRBJ1-5
TGTGCCAGCAGTTTATCGATTGGGGGAGGTAATGAGCAGTTCTTC	CASSLSIGGGNEQFF	NA	TRBV27	NA	15	TRBJ2-1
TGTGCCACCAGCAGTGCAGGGTGGAGTAACTATGGCTACACCTTC	CATSSAGWSNYGYTF	NA	TRBV15	NA	15	TRBJ1-2